This TCR beta chain derives from a study of T cell changes during pregnancy in multiple sclerosis. Produced via immunoSEQ multiplex PCR; TCRdb's table is partial and in-frame only. The sample shows just over 80,000 clones, more than 90% of them seen only once. Germline CDR1 GTSNPN, CDR2 SVGIG (reference sequence). The CDR3 sequence is 12 residues long. V lost 2 bases, J lost 7 bases, and 11 bases lay in between. This material consisted of peripheral blood, taken in the second trimester of pregnancy. The chain uses TRBV30 and TRBJ1-1, with a possible D match to TRBD1 (6 bases). The clonotype was recovered from a female donor with multiple sclerosis, enrolled in a pregnancy study. CDR3 protein: CAWSSVGGEAFF. For the CDR3, the DNA is TGTGCCTGGAGTTCTGTAGGGGGTGAAGCTTTCTTT.